Listed below are T cell receptor beta chains from one sample, sequenced in a study of immune evolution from preneoplasia to lung adenocarcinoma. TCRdb's table, derived via immunoSEQ multiplex PCR, lists solely in-frame clones and lacks some. The sample has some 9,800 clones, 88% seen once; the top ten hold less than 3.5%. Specimen: FFPE invasive lung adenocarcinoma tissue. These receptor sequences come from a person aged 65-85 years with invasive lung adenocarcinoma. Some clones in this sample may be carry-over from other donors' samples. CDR3s include the opening cysteine and the closing phenylalanine or tryptophan. The order of the fields is clone size, D gene, V gene, J gene, CDR3 DNA, CDR3 protein. A D gene is named only where the DNA matches it firmly. Rows may omit the clone size; those that give it use once, few, many or a size class.

>NA|NA|TRBV7-9|TRBJ1-1
TGTGCCAGCAGCTTAGTTGAGAGGACTGAAGCTTTCTTT
CASSLVERTEAFF
>NA|TRBD1|TRBV29-1|TRBJ1-2
TGCAGCGTATCAGGGGGAGTGGGGGGCTACACCTTC
CSVSGGVGGYTF
>NA|TRBD1|TRBV4-2|TRBJ2-5
TGTGCCAGCAGCCAAGATTTGGGGACAGCCCTTGTGACCCAGTACTTC
CASSQDLGTALVTQYF
>few|NA|TRBV11-2|TRBJ2-1
TGTGCCAGCAGCCGCGGTGGGGGAGACTACAATGAGCAGTTCTTC
CASSRGGGDYNEQFF
>once|TRBD2|TRBV27|TRBJ2-7
TGTGCCAGCAGTGCCAGGACTAGCGGGGGATACGAGCAGTACTTC
CASSARTSGGYEQYF
>NA|TRBD1|TRBV4-1|TRBJ1-1
TGCGCCAGCAGCCCAGGACAGGGGGCGAACACTGAAGCTTTCTTT
CASSPGQGANTEAFF
>NA|NA|TRBV5-1|TRBJ2-5
TGCGCCAGCAGCTTACGGGGGCTAGAGACCCAGTACTTC
CASSLRGLETQYF
>NA|NA|TRBV5-8|TRBJ1-2
TGTGCCAGCAGCTTGGTGCAGGGGAATTACTATGGCTACACCTTC
CASSLVQGNYYGYTF
>NA|NA|TRBV11-2|TRBJ1-1
TGTGCCAGCAGCCCTGGGACGGCGAACACTGAAGCTTTCTTT
CASSPGTANTEAFF
>NA|TRBD2|TRBV27|TRBJ2-3
TGTGCCAGCACCCTTACGGCTAGCGGGAGAGGCGGGCAGTATTTT
CASTLTASGRGGQYF
>NA|NA|TRBV4-1|TRBJ1-1
TGCGCCAGCAGCCAAGATGAGCGAGATGAAGCTTTCTTT
CASSQDERDEAFF
>NA|NA|TRBV4-1|TRBJ2-3
TGCGCCAGCAGCCAGGCAGGTGGTACGCAGTATTTT
CASSQAGGTQYF
>NA|NA|TRBV9|TRBJ2-3
TGTGCCAGCAGCGTAGCGGGGCACCTCACAGATACGCAGTATTTT
CASSVAGHLTDTQYF
>NA|NA|TRBV9|TRBJ2-1
TGTGCCAGCGGGGACCGCCCGGACAATGAGCAGTTCTTC
CASGDRPDNEQFF
>NA|NA|TRBV7-9|TRBJ1-2
TGTGCCAGCAGCACAAGGGGGGGGCGGCATGGCTACACCTTC
CASSTRGGRHGYTF
>NA|NA|TRBV6-1|TRBJ2-7
TGTGCCAGCAGTCCCTCCGGCTACGAGCAGTACTTC
CASSPSGYEQYF